This TCR beta chain was recorded in a study of early T cells in non-severe SARS-CoV-2 infection. Between the trimmed V and J ends, which lost 0 bases and 3 bases, there was a span of 12 bases. The CDR3 length is 15 residues. Per the germline V gene, CDR1 is MNHEY and CDR2 is SVGAGI. Unique molecular identifiers tagged individual cDNA molecules. TCRdb fed the 5' RACE reads into MiXCR, producing one record per CDR3 protein. The table lists more than 20,000 distinct CDR3 sequences, 4.5% to 7% of them singletons. This clonotype was seen repeatedly, ten times or more. The rearrangement uses TRBV6-5 and TRBJ2-7, with D possibly being TRBD2 (6 bases). This receptor was obtained from an adult who was a healthcare worker with PCR-confirmed SARS-CoV-2 infection or an uninfected control (not recorded which). Sequences were obtained from whole blood. The CDR3 loop is CASSYSGREVYEQYF. The CDR3 bases are TGTGCCAGCAGTTACTCGGGCAGGGAGGTCTACGAGCAGTACTTC.